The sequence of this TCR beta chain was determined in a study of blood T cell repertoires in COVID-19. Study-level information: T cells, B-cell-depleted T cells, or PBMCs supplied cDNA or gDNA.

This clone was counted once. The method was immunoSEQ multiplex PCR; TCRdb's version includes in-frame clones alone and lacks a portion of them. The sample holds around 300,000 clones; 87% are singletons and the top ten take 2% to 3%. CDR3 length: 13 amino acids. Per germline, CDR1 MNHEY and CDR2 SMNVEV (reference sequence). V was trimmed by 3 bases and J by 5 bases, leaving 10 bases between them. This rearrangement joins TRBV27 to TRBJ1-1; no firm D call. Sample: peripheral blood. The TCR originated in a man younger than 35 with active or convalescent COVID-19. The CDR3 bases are TGTGCCAGCAGTTTTCCTTGGAGTACTGAAGCTTTCTTT. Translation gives CASSFPWSTEAFF.